Listed below are T cell receptor beta chains from one sample, sequenced in a study of cytomegalovirus exposure and HLA in healthy donors. Here immunoSEQ multiplex PCR was the method, and the copy in TCRdb shows in-frame clones only, minus some. Of roughly 110,000 clones in the sample, about 80% were seen once. The sample consisted of PBMCs. The receptors come from a human donor in good health. CDR3s include the opening cysteine and the closing phenylalanine or tryptophan. A D gene is named only where the DNA matches it firmly. Rows give clone size only sometimes, using once, few, many, or a class for an expanded clone.

D,J,size,V,CDR3,DNA
TRBD1,TRBJ2-6,few,TRBV5-4,CASSSGQGWGGANVLTF,TGTGCCAGCAGCTCGGGACAGGGGTGGGGAGGGGCCAACGTCCTGACTTTC
TRBD2,TRBJ2-5,.,TRBV15,CATSRPLAGGVTQYF,TGTGCCACCAGCAGACCACTAGCGGGTGGGGTGACCCAGTACTTC
.,TRBJ2-3,.,TRBV7-9,CASSPDSLSDTQYF,TGTGCCAGCAGCCCCGACAGTTTATCAGATACGCAGTATTTT
TRBD1,TRBJ2-1,.,TRBV19,CASRPFPRDSNEQFF,TGTGCCAGCAGGCCTTTCCCTCGGGACAGCAATGAGCAGTTCTTC
TRBD1,TRBJ1-5,few,TRBV7-9,CASRHTSATGQPQHF,TGTGCCAGCAGGCATACTTCGGCGACAGGGCAGCCCCAGCATTTT
.,TRBJ1-1,.,TRBV5-6,CASSLVWAGDTEAFF,TGTGCCAGCAGCTTGGTCTGGGCAGGGGACACTGAAGCTTTCTTT
.,TRBJ1-4,.,TRBV27,CASTSLQAEKLFF,TGTGCCAGCACTTCCCTCCAAGCGGAAAAACTGTTTTTT
TRBD1,TRBJ1-2,few,TRBV5-1,CASSLGQGRVGYTF,TGCGCCAGCAGCTTGGGACAGGGGCGCGTTGGCTACACCTTC
TRBD1,TRBJ1-2,.,TRBV30,CAWRPDRDYGYTF,TGTGCCTGGAGACCCGACAGGGACTATGGCTACACCTTC
.,TRBJ1-6,.,TRBV15,CATSRDRSSPLHF,TGTGCCACCAGCAGAGATCGGAGCTCACCCCTCCACTTT
TRBD2,TRBJ2-1,.,TRBV5-1,CASSWRGSGRQNEQFF,TGCGCCAGCAGCTGGCGGGGGAGCGGGAGGCAGAATGAGCAGTTCTTC
.,TRBJ1-6,.,TRBV5-6,CASSLVGRSSYNSPLHF,TGTGCCAGCAGCTTGGTAGGGAGGAGCTCCTATAATTCACCCCTCCACTTT
.,TRBJ1-1,.,TRBV7-2,CASSFNQIMNTEAFF,TGTGCCAGCAGCTTCAACCAGATAATGAACACTGAAGCTTTCTTT
.,TRBJ2-5,once,TRBV4-1,CASSQDPGQQETQYF,TGCGCCAGCAGCCAAGACCCGGGACAACAAGAGACCCAGTACTTC
.,TRBJ2-5,.,TRBV7-8,CASSLARGETQYF,TGTGCCAGCAGCTTAGCGCGGGGAGAGACCCAGTACTTC
.,TRBJ2-5,.,TRBV21-1,CASSKLRQGGETQYF,TGTGCCAGCAGCAAGTTGCGGCAGGGGGGAGAGACCCAGTACTTC
.,TRBJ1-2,.,TRBV23-1,CASSQGAFSPGPYTF,TGCGCCAGCAGTCAAGGGGCCTTTTCCCCCGGGCCCTACACCTTC
TRBD2,TRBJ2-5,.,TRBV4-1,CASSQEGTSGSETQYF,TGCGCCAGCAGCCAAGAAGGGACTAGCGGGAGTGAGACCCAGTACTTC